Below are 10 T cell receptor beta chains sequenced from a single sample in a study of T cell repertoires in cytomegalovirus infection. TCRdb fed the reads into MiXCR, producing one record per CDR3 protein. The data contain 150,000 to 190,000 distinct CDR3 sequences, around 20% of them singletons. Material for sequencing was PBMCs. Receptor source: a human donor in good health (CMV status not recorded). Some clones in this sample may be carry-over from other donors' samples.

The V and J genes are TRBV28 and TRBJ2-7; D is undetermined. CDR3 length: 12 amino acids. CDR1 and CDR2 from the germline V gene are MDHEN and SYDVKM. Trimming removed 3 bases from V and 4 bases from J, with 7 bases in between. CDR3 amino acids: CASSFRLYEQYF. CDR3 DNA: TGTGCCAGCAGTTTTAGGTTATACGAGCAGTACTTC.

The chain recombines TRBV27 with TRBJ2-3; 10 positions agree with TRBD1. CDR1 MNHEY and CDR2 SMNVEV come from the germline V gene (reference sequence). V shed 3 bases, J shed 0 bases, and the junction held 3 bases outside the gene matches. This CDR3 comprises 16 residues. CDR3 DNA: TGTGCCAGCAGTTTCGGGGGACAGGGGAGCACAGATACGCAGTATTTT. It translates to CASSFGGQGSTDTQYF.

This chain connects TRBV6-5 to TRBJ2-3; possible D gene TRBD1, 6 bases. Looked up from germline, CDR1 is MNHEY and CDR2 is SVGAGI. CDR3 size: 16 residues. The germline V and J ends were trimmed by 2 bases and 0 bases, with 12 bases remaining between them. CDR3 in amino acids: CASSYAGDTSTDTQYF. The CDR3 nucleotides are TGTGCCAGCAGTTACGCAGGGGATACTAGCACAGATACGCAGTATTTT.

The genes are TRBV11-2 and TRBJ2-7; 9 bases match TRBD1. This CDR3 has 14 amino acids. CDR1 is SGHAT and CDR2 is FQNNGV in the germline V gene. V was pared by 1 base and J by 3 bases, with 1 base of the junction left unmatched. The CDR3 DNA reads TGTGCCAGCAGCTTAGGGACAGGGGTCTACGAGCAGTACTTC. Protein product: CASSLGTGVYEQYF.

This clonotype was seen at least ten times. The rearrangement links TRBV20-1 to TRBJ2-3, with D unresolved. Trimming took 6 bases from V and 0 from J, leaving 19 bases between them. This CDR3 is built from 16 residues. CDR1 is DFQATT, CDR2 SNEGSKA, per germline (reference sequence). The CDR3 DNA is TGCAGTGCACCCGCCGTCGGTGCGGCCAGCACAGATACGCAGTATTTT. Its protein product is CSAPAVGAASTDTQYF.

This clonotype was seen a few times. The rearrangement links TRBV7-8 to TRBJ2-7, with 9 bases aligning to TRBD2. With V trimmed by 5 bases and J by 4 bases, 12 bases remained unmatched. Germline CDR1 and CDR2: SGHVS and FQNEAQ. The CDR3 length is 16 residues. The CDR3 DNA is TGTGCCAGCAGCCCGTTCCGCATCACTAGCGGGTACGAGCAGTACTTC. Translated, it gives CASSPFRITSGYEQYF. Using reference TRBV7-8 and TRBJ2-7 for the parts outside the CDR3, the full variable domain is GAGVSQSPRYKVAKRGQDVALRCDPISGHVSLFWYQQALGQGPEFLTYFQNEAQLDKSGLPSDRFFAERPEGSVSTLKIQRTQQEDSAVYLCASSPFRITSGYEQYFGPGTRLTVT.

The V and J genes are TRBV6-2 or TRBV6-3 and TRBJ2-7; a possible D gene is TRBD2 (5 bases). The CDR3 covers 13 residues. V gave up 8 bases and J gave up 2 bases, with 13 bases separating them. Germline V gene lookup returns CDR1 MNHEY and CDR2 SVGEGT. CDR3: CASRRLGAYEQYF. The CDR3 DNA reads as TGTGCCAGCCGGAGGCTAGGAGCCTACGAGCAGTACTTC.

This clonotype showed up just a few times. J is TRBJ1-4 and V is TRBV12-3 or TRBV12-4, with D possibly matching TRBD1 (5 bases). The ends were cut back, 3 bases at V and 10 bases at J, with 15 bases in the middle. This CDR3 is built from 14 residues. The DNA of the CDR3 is TGTGCCAGCAGTTTGTCCAGGGCAGTCGCAAAACTGTTTTTT. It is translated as CASSLSRAVAKLFF.

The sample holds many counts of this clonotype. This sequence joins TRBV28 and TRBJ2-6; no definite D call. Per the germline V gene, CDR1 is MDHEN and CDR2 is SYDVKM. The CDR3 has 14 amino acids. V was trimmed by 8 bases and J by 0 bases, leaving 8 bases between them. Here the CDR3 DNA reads TGTGCCAGCGAGATTCGCTCTGGGGCCAACGTCCTGACTTTC. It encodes CASEIRSGANVLTF.

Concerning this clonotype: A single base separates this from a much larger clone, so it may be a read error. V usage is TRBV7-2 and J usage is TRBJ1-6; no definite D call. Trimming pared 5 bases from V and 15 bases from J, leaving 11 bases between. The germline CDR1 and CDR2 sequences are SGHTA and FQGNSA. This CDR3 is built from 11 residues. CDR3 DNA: TGTGCCAGCAGCGCAAGCGCGCACCTCCACTTT. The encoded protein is CASSASAHLHF.